This T cell receptor beta chain was identified in a study of Ad26.COV2.S vaccination and SARS-CoV-2 variants. Study-wide findings and caveats: The placebo group had lower spike-specific TCR breadth than the vaccine recipients did. Placebo recipients and vaccine recipients were similar in non-spike TCR breadth.

This CDR3 has 14 residues. Between the trimmed V and J ends, which lost 4 bases and 7 bases, there was a span of 15 bases. In germline, CDR1 is KGHDR, CDR2 SFDVKD. As for treatment: about 20 received Ad26.COV2.S at low or high dose, single or two shots; roughly 5 received placebo; per-sample allocation not given. Day 63 after the first vaccine or placebo injection was the time point for sampling. Ad26.COV2.S expressed prefusion-stabilized spike from the original Wuhan strain. The method was immunoSEQ multiplex PCR; TCRdb's version includes in-frame clones alone and lacks a portion of them. The repertoire holds some 480,000 clones, with approximately 88% as singletons. In the case of this clone: Its target is unknown.

Sequences were derived from peripheral blood, sampled in a trial of Ad26.COV2.S vaccine versus placebo. This rearrangement joins TRBV24-1 to TRBJ1-2, with D possibly being TRBD1 (5 bases). The source is a person aged 18-65 years who received the Ad26.COV2.S COVID-19 vaccine or a placebo. CDR3 nucleotides: TGTGCCACCAGTGACCACCGGGACTTATTTGGCTACACCTTC. It specifies CATSDHRDLFGYTF.